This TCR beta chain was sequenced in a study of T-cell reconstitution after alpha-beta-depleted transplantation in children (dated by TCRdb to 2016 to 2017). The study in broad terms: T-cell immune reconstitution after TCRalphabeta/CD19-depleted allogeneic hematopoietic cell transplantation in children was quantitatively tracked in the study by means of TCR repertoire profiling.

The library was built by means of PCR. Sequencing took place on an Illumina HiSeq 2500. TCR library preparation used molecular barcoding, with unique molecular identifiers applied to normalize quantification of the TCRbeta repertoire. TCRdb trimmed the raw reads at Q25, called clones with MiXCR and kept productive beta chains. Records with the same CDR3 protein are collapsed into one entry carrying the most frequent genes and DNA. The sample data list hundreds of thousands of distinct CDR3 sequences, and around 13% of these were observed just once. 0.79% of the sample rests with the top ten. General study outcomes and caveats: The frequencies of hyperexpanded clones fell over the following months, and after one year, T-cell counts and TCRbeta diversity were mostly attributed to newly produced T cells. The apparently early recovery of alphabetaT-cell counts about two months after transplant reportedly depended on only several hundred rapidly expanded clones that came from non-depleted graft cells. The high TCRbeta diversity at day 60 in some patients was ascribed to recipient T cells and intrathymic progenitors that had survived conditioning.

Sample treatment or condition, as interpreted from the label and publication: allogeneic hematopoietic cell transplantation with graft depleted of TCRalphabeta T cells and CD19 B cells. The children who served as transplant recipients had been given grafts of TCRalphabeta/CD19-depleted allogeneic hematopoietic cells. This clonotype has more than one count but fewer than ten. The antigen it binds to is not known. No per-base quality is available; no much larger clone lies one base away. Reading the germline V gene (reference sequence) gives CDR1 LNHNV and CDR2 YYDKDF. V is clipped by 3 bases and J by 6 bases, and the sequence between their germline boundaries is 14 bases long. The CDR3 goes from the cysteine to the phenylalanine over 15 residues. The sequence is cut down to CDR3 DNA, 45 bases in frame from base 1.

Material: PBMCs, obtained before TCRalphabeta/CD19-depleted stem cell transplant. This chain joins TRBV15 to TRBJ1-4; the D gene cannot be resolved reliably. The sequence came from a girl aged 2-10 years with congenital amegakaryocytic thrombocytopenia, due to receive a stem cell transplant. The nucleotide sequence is TGTGCCACCAGCAGTCCCTACGACACCCATGAAAAACTGTTTTTT. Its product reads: CATSSPYDTHEKLFF.